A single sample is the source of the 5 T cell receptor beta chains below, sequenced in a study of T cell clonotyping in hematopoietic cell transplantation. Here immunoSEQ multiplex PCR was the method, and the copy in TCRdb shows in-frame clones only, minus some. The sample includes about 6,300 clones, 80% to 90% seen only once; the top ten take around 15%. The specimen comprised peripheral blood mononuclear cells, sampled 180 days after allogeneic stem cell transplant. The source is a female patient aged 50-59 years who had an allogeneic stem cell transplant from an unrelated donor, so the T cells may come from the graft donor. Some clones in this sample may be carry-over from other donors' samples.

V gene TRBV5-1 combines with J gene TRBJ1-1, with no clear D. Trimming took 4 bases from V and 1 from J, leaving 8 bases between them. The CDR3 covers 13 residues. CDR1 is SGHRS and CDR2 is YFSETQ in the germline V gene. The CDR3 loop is CASSTDGNTEAFF. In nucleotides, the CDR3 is TGCGCCAGCAGCACCGACGGGAACACTGAAGCTTTCTTT. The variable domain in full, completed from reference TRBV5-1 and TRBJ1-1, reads KAGVTQTPRYLIKTRGQQVTLSCSPISGHRSVSWYQQTPGQGLQFLFEYFSETQRNKGNFPGRFSGRQFSNSRSEMNVSTLELGDSALYLCASSTDGNTEAFFGQGTRLTVV.

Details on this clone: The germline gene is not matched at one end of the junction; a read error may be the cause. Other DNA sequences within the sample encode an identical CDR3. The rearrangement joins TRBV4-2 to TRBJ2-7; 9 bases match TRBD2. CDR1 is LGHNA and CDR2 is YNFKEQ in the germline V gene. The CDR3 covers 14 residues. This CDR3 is CASSQGGGVNEQYF. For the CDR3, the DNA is TGTGCCAGCAGCCAAGGCGGGGGGGTAAACGAGCAGTACTTT.

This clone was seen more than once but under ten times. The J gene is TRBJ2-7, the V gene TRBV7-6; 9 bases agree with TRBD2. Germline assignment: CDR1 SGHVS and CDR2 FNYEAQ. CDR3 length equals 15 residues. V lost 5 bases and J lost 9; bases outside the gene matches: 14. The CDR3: CASSARPSSGERQYF. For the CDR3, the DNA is TGTGCCAGCAGCGCCCGTCCATCTAGCGGGGAGCGGCAGTACTTC.

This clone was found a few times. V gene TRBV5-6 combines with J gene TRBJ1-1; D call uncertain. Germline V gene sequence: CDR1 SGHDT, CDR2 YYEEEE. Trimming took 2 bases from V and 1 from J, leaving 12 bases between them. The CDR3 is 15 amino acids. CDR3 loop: CASSFRFGGNTEAFF. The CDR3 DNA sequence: TGTGCCAGCAGCTTTCGTTTCGGCGGGAACACTGAAGCTTTCTTT.

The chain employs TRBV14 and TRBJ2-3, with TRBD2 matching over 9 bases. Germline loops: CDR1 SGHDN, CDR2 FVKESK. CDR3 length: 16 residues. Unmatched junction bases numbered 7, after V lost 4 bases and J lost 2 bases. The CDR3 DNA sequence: TGTGCCAGCAGCCTCGGGGCGGGGGGGACCACAGATACGCAGTATTTT. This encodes CASSLGAGGTTDTQYF.